The clone carrying this T cell receptor (beta chain) has more than one count but fewer than ten. Its specificity is unknown. The data stem from a study of CD8+ T cells in alopecia areata. Study at large: The study gave treated patients oral tofacitinib at 5 to 10 mg twice daily. The tofacitinib course ran for 6 to 18 months and was followed by 6 months off drug.

CDR3 size: 16 residues. CDR1 GTSNPN and CDR2 SVGIG come from the germline V gene (reference sequence). V was shortened by 0 bases and J by 1 base, with 14 bases between the two germline ends. General study results and limits: Tofacitinib produced a significant decrease in scalp clonality and in expanded CD8+ clones among the top 100.

Indicated treatment: oral pan-JAK inhibitor, 5-10 mg twice daily. Investigators sorted PBMCs to obtain both CD4+ and CD8+ T cells. cDNA reverse transcribed from extracted RNA served as the sequencing template. The repertoire was sequenced with immunoSEQ multiplex PCR; TCRdb's copy has only in-frame clones and lacks some. The sample has around 190,000 clones, 60% seen once. This rearrangement joins TRBV30 to TRBJ2-3, with D possibly matching TRBD1 (5 bases). The clonotype originates from a human donor with alopecia areata. The specimen comprised CD4+ T cells sorted from blood, sampled at week 24, from a patient treated with tofacitinib. The CDR3 DNA is TGTGCCTGGAGTGTAGGCAGGGCCTTCGGCACAGATACGCAGTATTTT. Its translation is CAWSVGRAFGTDTQYF.